This TCR beta chain was retrieved from a study of T cell repertoires in cytomegalovirus infection. The CDR3 runs 17 residues. The germline V gene has CDR1 SGHVS and CDR2 FQNEAQ. Deletions cut 0 bases from V and 8 bases from J, with 23 bases between. Of note for this clonotype: Its antigen remains unknown.

Study-wide results and caveats: Of the TCR beta families, the public ones yielded a cumulative frequency that identified carriers of CMV plus the relevant HLA.

One entry per CDR3 protein, called by TCRdb with MiXCR from the reads. The repertoire consists of hundreds of thousands of distinct CDR3 sequences, with approximately 46% occurring once and the leading ten covering around 44%. This sequence was found in a human donor in good health (CMV status not recorded). Some clones in this sample may be carry-over from other donors' samples. The chain employs TRBV7-8 and TRBJ2-7; D gene unclear. Sequenced material: cultured PBMCs, taken from culture after CMV antigen stimulation. The CDR3, as DNA: TGTGCCAGCAGCTTAGCGCCCTTCCGAGGCAGTGCCCCTAAGCAGTACTTC. Amino acids: CASSLAPFRGSAPKQYF. Looking up the rest from reference TRBV7-8 and TRBJ2-7 gives the full variable domain: GAGVSQSPRYKVAKRGQDVALRCDPISGHVSLFWYQQALGQGPEFLTYFQNEAQLDKSGLPSDRFFAERPEGSVSTLKIQRTQQEDSAVYLCASSLAPFRGSAPKQYFGPGTRLTVT.